This TCR beta chain came from a study of T cells in Graves' hyperthyroidism and ophthalmopathy. This clonotype occurred many times. No antigen is known for it. Regarding the study as a whole: The model foresaw ophthalmopathy a median around 6.4 months prior to onset. Among clonotypes expanded in thyroid above 0.001, most were also found in blood.

Absence of ophthalmopathy progression within 18 months defined stable Graves' hyperthyroidism. Used for diagnoses were clinical symptoms, serum thyroxine and TRAb, thyroid ultrasound and orbital computed tomography. Researchers took RNA transcripts and amplified the TCR beta CDR3 regions from them. A set of HTBI primers served as the primers for a first-round RT-PCR of the TCR CDR3. Using its own MiXCR run on the multiplex PCR reads, TCRdb lists one record per CDR3 protein. The table lists roughly 630,000 distinct CDR3 sequences, approximately 15% of them singletons, with approximately 7% in the top ten. The receptor comes from a woman in her 30s with Graves' hyperthyroidism. The specimen was blood.

CDR3 coding DNA: TGTGCCAGCAGTGGGGAGACTGGGGACGAGCAGTACTTC. Translated: CASSGETGDEQYF. The rearrangement joins TRBV12-3 or TRBV12-4 to TRBJ2-7, with a tentative D call TRBD2 (5 bases). The CDR3 spans 13 residues. Trimming shortened V by 5 bases and J by 5 bases, and 13 bases separated the two germline ends.